These T cell receptor beta chains were read from a single sample in a study of T cells in Graves' hyperthyroidism and ophthalmopathy. In TCRdb, the multiplex PCR reads were re-called with MiXCR into one record per CDR3 protein. This sample has about 680,000 distinct CDR3 sequences, with 30% to 40% found just once. Material for sequencing was blood. These TCRs come from a woman aged 40 to 50 with Graves' hyperthyroidism. Each CDR3 is given with its conserved first and last residue. D genes are given only for firm matches. Clone size appears in some rows only: once, few, many, or a class for an expanded clone.

v_gene	abundance	d_gene	j_gene	CDR3nt	CDR3aa
TRBV7-9	few	.	TRBJ1-2	TGTGCCAGCAGCTTAATGGGGGGTAACTATGGCTACACCTTC	CASSLMGGNYGYTF
TRBV19	many	TRBD1	TRBJ1-2	TGTGCCAGTAGTATCACCGGGACAGGGTATGCCTACACCTTC	CASSITGTGYAYTF
TRBV10-3	few	.	TRBJ2-2	TGTGCCAGCAGCCGCGGAGCGACCACCGGGGAGCTGTTTTTT	CASSRGATTGELFF
TRBV7-9	once	.	TRBJ2-2	.	CASSFGEAGANVLTFGAGTGELFF
TRBV7-3	many	.	TRBJ2-7	TGTGCCAGCAGCTACCTCGGGGACCGACACTCCTACGAGCAGTACTTC	CASSYLGDRHSYEQYF
TRBV15	many	.	TRBJ1-4	TGTGCCACCAGCAGAGAGAGGGGAAAACTGTTTTTT	CATSRERGKLFF
TRBV7-9	.	TRBD1	TRBJ1-2	TGTGCCAGCAGCGGGCCAGGGGGGATTGGCTACACCTTC	CASSGPGGIGYTF
TRBV5-4	many	.	TRBJ1-1	TGTGCCAGCAGCCAACCGACAGCGAACACTGAAGCTTTCTTT	CASSQPTANTEAFF
TRBV20-1	few	.	TRBJ1-6	TGCAGTGCGCCGGGGTATAATTCACCCCTCCACTTT	CSAPGYNSPLHF
TRBV19	.	TRBD1	TRBJ1-2	TGTGCCAGTAGTATGGCTGGACAGGGTAACTATGGCTACACCTTC	CASSMAGQGNYGYTF
TRBV10-3	.	.	TRBJ1-2	TGTGCCATCAGTGACACCACAGGACGGGCCTATGGCTACACCTTC	CAISDTTGRAYGYTF
TRBV7-2	.	.	TRBJ1-2	TGTGCCAGCAGCTTATACAGACTCTATGGCTACACCTTC	CASSLYRLYGYTF
TRBV7-2	many	.	TRBJ2-7	TGTGCCAGCAGCCCCGGCTCGGGACGGGCTTACGAGCAGTACTTC	CASSPGSGRAYEQYF
TRBV30	few	.	TRBJ2-7	TGTGCCTGGAGTAGGGGGAACTACGAGCAGTACTTC	CAWSRGNYEQYF
TRBV2	few	TRBD1	TRBJ2-5	TGTGCCAGCAGGGGACAGTTCCAAGAGACCCAGTACTTC	CASRGQFQETQYF
TRBV7-2	.	.	TRBJ2-2	TGTGCCAGCAGTTTATGGCAGGTTAACACCGGGGAGCTGTTTTTT	CASSLWQVNTGELFF
TRBV24-1	.	TRBD2	TRBJ2-2	TGTGCCACCAGTGGAGCGGGAGGGTCCACCGGGGAGCTGTTTTTT	CATSGAGGSTGELFF
TRBV6-5	many	.	TRBJ2-7	TGTGCCAGCACTATGGGGTTTGCCTCACAGCAGTACTTC	CASTMGFASQQYF
TRBV9	few	.	TRBJ2-2	TGTGCCAGCAGCGTAGAAATCGGGGGGCATGGCACCGGGGAGCTGTTTTTT	CASSVEIGGHGTGELFF
TRBV19	.	TRBD2	TRBJ2-5	TGTGCCAGTAGTATAGGCAGGGAGGGAGATACGCAGTACTTC	CASSIGREGDTQYF
TRBV7-9	few	TRBD1	TRBJ1-6	TGTGCCAGCGCTGGACAGGGCGGTTCACCCCTCCACTTT	CASAGQGGSPLHF
TRBV7-9	few	TRBD2	TRBJ2-7	TGTGCCAGCAGCCCAGGACTAGCGGGAGTAGGAGGCTACGAGCAGTACTTC	CASSPGLAGVGGYEQYF
TRBV7-2	.	.	TRBJ1-1	TGTGCCAGCAGCTTGACTAGCGGGGGGTGGACTGAAGCTTTCTTT	CASSLTSGGWTEAFF
TRBV29-1	.	.	TRBJ1-2	TGCAGCGTTGATCTGGGAGGGGGCTACACCTTC	CSVDLGGGYTF
TRBV6-1	.	.	TRBJ2-7	TGTGCCAGCAGAGACGTCGTGGGGGTATCCTACGAGCAGTACTTC	CASRDVVGVSYEQYF
TRBV5-5	few	TRBD1	TRBJ2-7	TGTGCCAGCAGCCGAAAAATTGAACGGGGACAGGGTTCGAGAGAGCAGTACTTC	CASSRKIERGQGSREQYF
TRBV19	.	.	TRBJ2-7	TGTGCCAGTTCGTGGGACGGAGGCTACGAGCAGTACTTC	CASSWDGGYEQYF